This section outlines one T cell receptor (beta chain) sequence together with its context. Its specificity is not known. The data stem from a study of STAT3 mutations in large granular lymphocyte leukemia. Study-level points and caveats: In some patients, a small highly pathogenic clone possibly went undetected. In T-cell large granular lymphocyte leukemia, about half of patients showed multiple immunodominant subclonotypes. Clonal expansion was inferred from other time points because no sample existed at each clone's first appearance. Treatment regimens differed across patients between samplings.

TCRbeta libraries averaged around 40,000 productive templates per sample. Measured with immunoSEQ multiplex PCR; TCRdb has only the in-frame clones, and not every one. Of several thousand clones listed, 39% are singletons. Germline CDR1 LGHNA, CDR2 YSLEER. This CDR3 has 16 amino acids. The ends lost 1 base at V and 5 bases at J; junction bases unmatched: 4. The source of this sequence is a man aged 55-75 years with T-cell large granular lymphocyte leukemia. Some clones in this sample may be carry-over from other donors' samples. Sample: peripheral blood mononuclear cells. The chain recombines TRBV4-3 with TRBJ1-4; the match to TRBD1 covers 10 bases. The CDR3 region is CASSQARDRGNEKLFF. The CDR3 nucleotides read TGCGCCAGCAGCCAAGCTAGGGACAGGGGAAATGAAAAACTGTTTTTT.